Below, 21 T cell receptor beta chains from the same sample are listed, as sequenced in a study of T-cell reconstitution after alpha-beta-depleted transplantation in children. For TCRbeta, the library was prepared with unique molecular identifiers. TCRdb re-called the PCR reads with MiXCR, one entry per CDR3 protein. This sample has about 610,000 distinct CDR3 sequences, with under 12% found just once. The source was PBMCs from the stem cell graft donor, collected from the stem cell graft. These receptors came from a human donor who donated a stem cell graft to a child with acute myeloid leukemia.

This clonotype has just a few counts. The chain links TRBV20-1 to TRBJ1-1; D call uncertain. Germline V gene sequence: CDR1 DFQATT, CDR2 SNEGSKA (reference sequence). There are 12 residues in the CDR3. With 3 bases removed from V and 1 base from J, the gap between germline ends came to 6 bases. The CDR3 loop is CSASKGNTEAFF. As DNA, the CDR3 is TGCAGTGCTAGTAAAGGGAACACTGAAGCTTTCTTT.

The chain joins TRBV2 to TRBJ2-3; D unresolved. This CDR3 region has 12 residues. Germline V gene data show CDR1 as SNHLY and CDR2 as FYNNEI. Deletions cut 4 bases from V and 4 bases from J, with 6 bases between. CDR3 DNA: TGTGCCAGCAGTGTTAAGCCAGATACGCAGTATTTT. It yields the protein CASSVKPDTQYF.

CDR3 coding DNA: TGTGCCAGCAGCTTGGCGACAGGGGGCCCCTACAATGAGCAGTTCTTC. It yields the protein CASSLATGGPYNEQFF. This chain joins TRBV7-2 and TRBJ2-1, with 10 nucleotides matching TRBD1. Germline trimming cut 3 bases from V and 2 bases from J; bases unmatched to any gene: 4. The V gene's germline CDR1 is SGHTA and CDR2 FQGNSA. CDR3 length: 16 amino acids.

This clonotype was detected many times. The chain carries TRBV4-3 and TRBJ2-3; D may be TRBD2 (6 bases). Germline CDR1 is LGHNA and CDR2 is YSLEER. V lost 4 bases and J 3 bases, leaving 17 bases between the germline ends. This CDR3 is built from 16 residues. In DNA, the CDR3 is TGCGCCAGCAGCCTAACGACTGGGACTGCGACAGATACGCAGTATTTT. Encoded protein: CASSLTTGTATDTQYF.

The genes are TRBV7-2 and TRBJ1-2, with D possibly TRBD1 on 5 matching bases. The CDR3 extends over 17 amino acids. Germline CDR1 and CDR2: SGHTA and FQGNSA. V was trimmed by 1 base and J by 8 bases, leaving 23 bases between them. CDR3: CASSLVSPGRTIMGYTF. The CDR3 coding sequence is TGTGCCAGCAGCTTAGTTAGCCCGGGACGGACCATTATGGGCTACACCTTC.

A few counts support this clonotype. The chain employs TRBV6-2 or TRBV6-3 and TRBJ2-7; D might be TRBD1 (5 bases). V gave up 6 bases and J gave up 2 bases, with 11 bases separating them. CDR3 length equals 13 residues. CDR1 MNHEY and CDR2 SVGEGT come from the germline V gene. The CDR3 region has the DNA TGTGCCAGCAGACCGGACACAACCTACGAGCAGTACTTC. This gives the protein CASRPDTTYEQYF.

This chain uses TRBV6-2 or TRBV6-3 with TRBJ2-1; 7 positions agree with TRBD2. This CDR3 has 14 residues. Losses at the gene ends were 8 bases for V and 0 bases for J; bases not matched to a gene: 4. Germline-derived CDR1 and CDR2 are MNHEY and SVGEGT. CDR3 amino acids: CASWGGGSYNEQFF. In DNA form, the CDR3 reads TGTGCCAGCTGGGGCGGGGGCTCCTACAATGAGCAGTTCTTC.

This clonotype was seen many times. V gene TRBV6-2 or TRBV6-3 combines with J gene TRBJ2-2; no clear D gene. Germline CDR1 is MNHEY and CDR2 is SVGEGT. This CDR3 spans 16 amino acids. The V gene lost 6 bases and the J gene lost 3 bases, with 17 bases spanning the gap. CDR3 DNA: TGTGCCAGCAGCCACCTCATGGGGTGGGACACCGGGGAGCTGTTTTTT. This codes for CASSHLMGWDTGELFF.

This clonotype has just a few counts. This chain uses TRBV14 with TRBJ2-1, with TRBD2 matching over 11 bases. Germline V lookup: CDR1 SGHDN, CDR2 FVKESK. Trimming took 5 bases from V and 3 from J; bases not matched to a gene: 6. This CDR3 region has 16 residues. CDR3 sequence reads: CASSSGLAAGYNEQFF. As DNA, the CDR3 is TGTGCCAGCAGCTCGGGACTAGCGGCTGGCTACAATGAGCAGTTCTTC.

This clonotype appeared a few times. The J gene is TRBJ2-7, the V gene TRBV7-9; no definite D call. The CDR3 loop spans 10 amino acids. Germline-derived CDR1 and CDR2 are SEHNR and FQNEAQ (reference sequence). The ends were cut back, 5 bases at V and 7 bases at J, with 6 bases in the middle. The DNA for the CDR3 is TGTGCCAGCAGCCCTCAGGAGCAGTACTTC. Translating it yields CASSPQEQYF.

The rearrangement uses TRBV5-1 and TRBJ2-3; maybe TRBD1 (5 bases). Germline-derived CDR1 and CDR2 are SGHRS and YFSETQ. Trimming removed 2 bases from V and 6 bases from J, with 16 bases in between. The CDR3 totals 15 residues. The DNA for the CDR3 is TGCGCCAGCAGCTTACGTCCTGTACCAGGGGATACGCAGTATTTT. It translates to CASSLRPVPGDTQYF.

This sequence joins TRBV29-1 and TRBJ1-1; 7 positions match TRBD1. This CDR3 spans 13 amino acids. Germline assignment: CDR1 SQVTM and CDR2 ANQGSEA. Losses at the gene ends were 6 bases for V and 0 bases for J; bases not matched to a gene: 4. The CDR3 reads CSVLTGVNTEAFF. DNA for the CDR3: TGCAGCGTCCTAACAGGGGTGAACACTGAAGCTTTCTTT.

This clonotype was seen repeatedly, ten times or more. The rearrangement uses TRBV6-5 and TRBJ1-1; no reliable D call. V dropped 6 bases and J dropped 5 bases, with 10 bases sitting between them. The length of the CDR3 is 12 residues. The V gene's germline CDR1 is MNHEY and CDR2 SVGAGI. The CDR3 bases are TGTGCCAGCAGCCGCACAAGTACTGAAGCTTTCTTT. This codes for CASSRTSTEAFF.

Only a few counts were recorded for this clonotype. V and J are TRBV20-1 and TRBJ1-5, with D unclear. CDR1 DFQATT and CDR2 SNEGSKA come from the germline V gene (reference sequence). CDR3 length: 15 amino acids. V was clipped by 2 bases and J by 3 bases, with 14 bases between them. The CDR3 region is CSARPRTLFNQPQHF. The DNA for the CDR3 is TGCAGTGCTAGACCGCGAACACTTTTCAATCAGCCCCAGCATTTT.

This clonotype was recorded many times. The chain combines TRBV3-1 with TRBJ2-5; D call uncertain. CDR1 LGHDT and CDR2 YNNKEL come from the germline V gene (reference sequence). V lost 1 base and J lost 4, with 7 bases in between. There are 13 residues in the CDR3. In DNA, the CDR3 is TGTGCCAGCAGCCAAGGGCCGGGAGAGACCCAGTACTTC. Protein product: CASSQGPGETQYF.

This clonotype showed up just a few times. V is TRBV29-1 and J is TRBJ2-5; TRBD1 might be the D (6 bases). Germline V gene data show CDR1 as SQVTM and CDR2 as ANQGSEA. This CDR3 region has 11 residues. The V end lost 7 bases, the J end lost 3 bases, and 9 bases lay between the germline ends. DNA of the CDR3: TGCAGCGAACGGACAGAAGAGACCCAGTACTTC. It encodes CSERTEETQYF. The variable domain in full, completed from reference TRBV29-1 and TRBJ2-5, reads SAVISQKPSRDICQRGTSLTIQCQVDSQVTMMFWYRQQPGQSLTLIATANQGSEATYESGFVIDKFPISRPNLTFSTLTVSNMSPEDSSIYLCSERTEETQYFGPGTRLLVL.

To note about this clonotype: Relative to the germline gene, one junction end is altered; a read error may explain this. This sequence joins TRBV29-1 and TRBJ2-1; D may be TRBD1 (6 bases). The CDR3 extends over 11 amino acids. From germline, CDR1 is SQVTM and CDR2 ANQGSEA. Here the CDR3 reads CSADRGMGQFF. The DNA of the CDR3 is TGTTCTGCGGACAGAGGGATGGGGCAGTTCTTC.

A few counts support this clonotype. The chain employs TRBV20-1 and TRBJ2-5; no definite D call. Germline V gives CDR1 DFQATT, CDR2 SNEGSKA (reference sequence). The germline V and J ends were trimmed by 3 bases and 5 bases, with 10 bases remaining between them. This CDR3 is built from 12 residues. This chain's CDR3 is CSARESGETQYF. DNA for the CDR3: TGCAGTGCTAGGGAGAGTGGTGAGACCCAGTACTTC.

In its sample, this clonotype was seen a few times. The V gene is TRBV7-2, the J gene TRBJ2-1, with 7 bases that match TRBD1. V was clipped by 5 bases and J by 0 bases; unmatched bases: 4. The V gene's germline CDR1 is SGHTA and CDR2 FQGNSA. This CDR3 is 15 amino acids long. The CDR3 DNA sequence: TGTGCCAGCAGCCCCGACAGGGACTCCTACAATGAGCAGTTCTTC. It yields the protein CASSPDRDSYNEQFF.

V gene TRBV7-9 combines with J gene TRBJ1-1; D possibly corresponds to TRBD1 (5 bases). V was shortened by 4 bases and J by 0 bases, with 15 bases between the two germline ends. CDR1 and CDR2 from the germline V gene are SEHNR and FQNEAQ (reference sequence). CDR3 length: 16 amino acids. This chain's CDR3 is CASSYSPRALNTEAFF. The CDR3 DNA reads as TGTGCCAGCAGCTATTCCCCCAGGGCCCTGAACACTGAAGCTTTCTTT.

The rearrangement uses TRBV14 and TRBJ2-1; 7 bases match TRBD2. The germline CDR1 and CDR2 sequences are SGHDN and FVKESK. The CDR3 is 16 residues long. V lost 0 bases and J lost 7; bases outside the gene matches: 9. CDR3 protein: CASSQDLPSGGNEQFF. CDR3 bases: TGTGCCAGCAGCCAAGATCTGCCTAGCGGAGGAAATGAGCAGTTCTTC.